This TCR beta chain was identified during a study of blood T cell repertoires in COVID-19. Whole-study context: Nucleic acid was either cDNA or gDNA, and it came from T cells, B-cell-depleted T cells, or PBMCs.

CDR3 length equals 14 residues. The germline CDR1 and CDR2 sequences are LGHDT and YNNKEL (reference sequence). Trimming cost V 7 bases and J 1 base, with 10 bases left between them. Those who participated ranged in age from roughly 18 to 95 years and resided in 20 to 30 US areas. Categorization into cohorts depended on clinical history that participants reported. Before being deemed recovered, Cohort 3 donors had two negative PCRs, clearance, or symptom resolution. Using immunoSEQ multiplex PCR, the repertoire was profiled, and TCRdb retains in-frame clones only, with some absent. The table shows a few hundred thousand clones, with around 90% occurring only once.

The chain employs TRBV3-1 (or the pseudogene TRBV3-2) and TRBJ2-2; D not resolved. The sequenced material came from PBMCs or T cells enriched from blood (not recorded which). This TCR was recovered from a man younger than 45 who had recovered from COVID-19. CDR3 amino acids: CASTPVRNTGELFF. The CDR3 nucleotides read TGTGCCAGCACTCCCGTGCGGAACACCGGGGAGCTGTTTTTT.